There are a few counts of the clone carrying this T cell receptor beta chain. As yet, its antigen is unknown. One junction end does not reproduce the germline sequence, and a read error may be involved. The CDR3 contains 16 residues. From germline, CDR1 is MNHNS and CDR2 SASEGT. Sequencing was performed with immunoSEQ multiplex PCR; in TCRdb, only in-frame clones are kept and a portion is missing. The table records 15,000 to 20,000 clones, approximately 83% of them present only once. The data originate from a study of OX40 agonist ivuxolimab in advanced cancers. Across the whole study: Subjects had a mean age of about 57 years, with a range of roughly 20 to 79; almost 85% were male. Approximately 40% of patients had received prior checkpoint inhibitor therapy.

General observations from the study: Also showing low normalized T-cell clonal expansion were some of the nonresponders.

The clonotype originates from an adult with an advanced solid tumor such as melanoma, head and neck, liver or kidney cancer. This specimen was CD4+ or CD8+ T cells sorted from blood, taken in a trial of the OX40 agonist ivuxolimab. This sequence joins TRBV6-1 and TRBJ2-7; TRBD2 matches at 11 bases. The CDR3 here is CASSDVAGGPSHEQYF. The CDR3 DNA follows: TGTGCCAGCAGTGATGTAGCGGGAGGGCCCTCCCACGAGCAGTACTTC.